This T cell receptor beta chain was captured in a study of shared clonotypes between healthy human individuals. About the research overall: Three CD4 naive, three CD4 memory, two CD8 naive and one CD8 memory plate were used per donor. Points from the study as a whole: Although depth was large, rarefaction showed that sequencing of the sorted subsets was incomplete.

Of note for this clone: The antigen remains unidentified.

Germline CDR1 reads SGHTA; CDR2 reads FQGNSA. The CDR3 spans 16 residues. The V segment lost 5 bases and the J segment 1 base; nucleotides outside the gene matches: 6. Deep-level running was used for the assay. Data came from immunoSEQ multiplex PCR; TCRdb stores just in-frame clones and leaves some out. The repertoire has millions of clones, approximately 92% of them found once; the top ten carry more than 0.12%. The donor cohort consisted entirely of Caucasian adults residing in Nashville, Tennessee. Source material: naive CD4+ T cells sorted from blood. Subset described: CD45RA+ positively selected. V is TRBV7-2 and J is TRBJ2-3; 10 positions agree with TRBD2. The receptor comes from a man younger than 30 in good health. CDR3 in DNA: TGTGCCAGCAGCCCACTCAGCGGGAGGGGCACAGATACGCAGTATTTT. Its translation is CASSPLSGRGTDTQYF.